A single sample gave rise to the 2 T cell receptor beta chains below, sequenced in a study of response to subunit inactivated influenza vaccine. TCRdb re-derived calls from the RT-PCR reads in MiXCR, one entry per CDR3 protein. The table lists approximately 700,000 distinct CDR3 sequences, approximately 15% of them singletons, with roughly 10% in the top ten. The starting material was PBMCs from blood, obtained roughly 12 days after vaccination. The source of these receptors is a man aged 50 or older who received an inactivated influenza vaccine.

The CDR3 reads CASSFTGQGPQAFF. CDR3 nucleotides: TGTGCCAGCAGTTTCACCGGACAGGGGCCTCAAGCTTTCTTT. The gene calls are TRBV12-3 or TRBV12-4 and TRBJ1-1, with 9 bases identical to TRBD1. The junction had 8 bases not matched to a gene; V was cut back by 3 bases and J by 9 bases. This CDR3 comprises 14 residues.

This clonotype has a handful of counts. This chain uses TRBV5-1 with TRBJ2-5; D possibly corresponds to TRBD2 (5 bases). The CDR3 covers 17 residues. CDR1 is SGHRS, CDR2 YFSETQ, per germline. Trimming cost V 0 bases and J 4 bases, with 19 bases left between them. The CDR3 loop is CASSLGVDVRGGETQYF. In DNA, the CDR3 is TGCGCCAGCAGCTTGGGAGTGGACGTCCGCGGAGGAGAGACCCAGTACTTC.